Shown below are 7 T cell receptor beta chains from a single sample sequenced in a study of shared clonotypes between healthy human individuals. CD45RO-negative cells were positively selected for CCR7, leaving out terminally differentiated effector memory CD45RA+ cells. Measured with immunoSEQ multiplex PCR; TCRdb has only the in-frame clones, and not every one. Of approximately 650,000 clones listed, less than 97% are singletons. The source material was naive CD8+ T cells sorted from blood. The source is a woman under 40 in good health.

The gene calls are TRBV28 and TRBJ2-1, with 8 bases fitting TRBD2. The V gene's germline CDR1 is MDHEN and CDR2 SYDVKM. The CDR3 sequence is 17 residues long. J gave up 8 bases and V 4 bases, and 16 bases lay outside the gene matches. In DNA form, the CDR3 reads TGTGCCAGCAGTTCCCTATCCCGACAGCGGGAGATCGATGAGCAGTTCTTC. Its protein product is CASSSLSRQREIDEQFF.

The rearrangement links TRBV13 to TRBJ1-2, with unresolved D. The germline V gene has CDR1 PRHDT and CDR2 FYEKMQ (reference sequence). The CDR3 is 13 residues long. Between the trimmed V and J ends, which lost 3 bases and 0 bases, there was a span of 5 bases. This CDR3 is CASSLPPNYGYTF. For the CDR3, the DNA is TGTGCCAGCAGCTTGCCCCCTAACTATGGCTACACCTTC.

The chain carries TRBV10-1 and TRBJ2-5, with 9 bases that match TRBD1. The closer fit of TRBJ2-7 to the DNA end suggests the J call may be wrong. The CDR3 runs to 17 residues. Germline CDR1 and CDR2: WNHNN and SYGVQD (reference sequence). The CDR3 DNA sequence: TGCGCCAGCAGTGAGGTCGTCTCCGGGACAGGGTCTGACGAGCAGTACTTC. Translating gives CASSEVVSGTGSDEQYF.

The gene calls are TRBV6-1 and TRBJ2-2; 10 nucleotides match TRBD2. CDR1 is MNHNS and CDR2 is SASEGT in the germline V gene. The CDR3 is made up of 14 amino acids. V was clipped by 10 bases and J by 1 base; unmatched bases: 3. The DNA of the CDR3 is TGTGCCATCCCTAGCGGGGGGAACACCGGGGAGCTGTTTTTT. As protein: CAIPSGGNTGELFF.

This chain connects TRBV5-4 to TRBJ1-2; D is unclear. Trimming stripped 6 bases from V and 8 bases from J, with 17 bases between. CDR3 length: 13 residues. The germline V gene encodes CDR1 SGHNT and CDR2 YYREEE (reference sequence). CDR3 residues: CASTPAGLQGYTF. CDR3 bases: TGTGCCAGCACCCCCGCCGGGCTTCAGGGCTACACCTTC. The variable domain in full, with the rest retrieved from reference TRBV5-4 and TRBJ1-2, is ETGVTQSPTHLIKTRGQQVTLRCSSQSGHNTVSWYQQALGQGPQFIFQYYREEENGRGNFPPRFSGLQFPNYSSELNVNALELDDSALYLCASTPAGLQGYTFGSGTRLTVV.

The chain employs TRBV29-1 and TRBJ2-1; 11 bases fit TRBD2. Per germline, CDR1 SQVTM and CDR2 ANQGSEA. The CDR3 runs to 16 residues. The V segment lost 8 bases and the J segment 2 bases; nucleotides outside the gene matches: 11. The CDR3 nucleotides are TGCAGCCCATGGGTCTTAGCGGGAGGGCCCTACAATGAGCAGTTCTTC. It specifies CSPWVLAGGPYNEQFF.

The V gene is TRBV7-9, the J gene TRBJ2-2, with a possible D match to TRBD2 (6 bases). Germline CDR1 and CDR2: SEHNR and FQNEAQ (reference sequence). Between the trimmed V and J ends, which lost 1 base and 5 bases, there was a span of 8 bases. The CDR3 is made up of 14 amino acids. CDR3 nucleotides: TGTGCCAGCAGCTTAGGTGCGGGAACCGGGGAGCTGTTTTTT. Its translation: CASSLGAGTGELFF.